This T cell receptor beta chain comes out of a study of blood T cell repertoires in COVID-19 (TCRdb year 2020). For the study in its entirety: Collaborator samples came from the United States, Italy and Spain and covered acute and convalescent phases of COVID-19. The dataset comprised deeply sampled blood TCRbeta repertoires from subjects exposed to, actively infected with, or recovered from COVID-19. Samples were obtained from the ongoing ImmuneRACE study (first 160 participants) and from 1,000 to 1,500 subjects provided by 6 global collaborators. The repertoires were released in a freely available public database meant as a resource for research on the immune response to SARS-CoV-2. The prospective study material was composed of cDNA or gDNA derived from T cells, B-cell-depleted T cells, or PBMCs. Where available, HLA class I and class II types were obtained from metadata supplied by the sample provider rather than from assay-based typing. Nearly every sample came with metadata listing a de-identified subject ID, COVID-19 status, age in years and sex.

TCRbeta CDR3 regions were amplified from genomic DNA using the immunoSEQ Assay, a bias-controlled multiplex PCR. In the original analysis: Nucleated cell counts per sample were estimated from amplification of reference gene primers within the assay. Sequence reads were collapsed and filtered to measure the absolute abundance of every unique TCRbeta CDR3 rearrangement. Productive Simpson clonality was computed per sample as the square root of Simpson's diversity index over productive rearrangements. TCRdb obtained this table from immuneACCESS and retained in-frame rearrangements with V and J assigned. These tables miss some clones; where compared with another copy, unresolved V genes account for less than half of the shortfall, and the remainder is unexplained. V and J calls and clone size are those listed in that table; D and trimming were worked out from the DNA. Within this sample are roughly 77,000 clones, with around 90% of them counted one time only. In total, the top ten clones hold 4.6% of the sample.

Study-wide conclusions, independent of this receptor: How much clinical and demographic metadata was included differed by source and by participant, and the metadata was provided uncurated.

Collaborating institutions collected whole blood in K2EDTA tubes following their own protocols. For TCRbeta analysis, collaborator samples were shipped as frozen whole blood, as isolated PBMCs, or as DNA extracted from either sample type. As for this clone: There is no known antigen for this receptor. There are no base qualities to consult, and no much larger clone falls within one base.

Sequences SGHRS (CDR1) and YFSETQ (CDR2) are obtained from the germline V gene. The CDR3 holds 14 amino acids from the cysteine to the phenylalanine. The CDR3 DNA has 42 bases and is translated from base 1. Between the V and J ends, shortened by 5 bases and 11 bases respectively, the junction contains 17 bases. This clonotype was obtained from a man aged 45-65 years with active COVID-19. Input material: peripheral blood. In this chain, TRBV5-1 is recombined with TRBJ1-6; TRBD1 is possibly the D segment (6 matching bases). The CDR3 corresponds to CASSQGSDQTPLHF. The DNA reads as follows: TGCGCCAGCAGTCAGGGGTCGGATCAGACACCCCTCCACTTT.